Listed below are T cell receptor beta chains from one sample, sequenced in a study of shared clonotypes between healthy human individuals. The protocol was immunoSEQ multiplex PCR, while the TCRdb copy is restricted to in-frame clones and leaves out a portion. The table records 950,000 to 1,300,000 clones, approximately 76% of them present only once. The sample comprised memory CD4+ T cells sorted from blood. Receptors originate from a man aged 18 to 35 in good health. CDR3s include the opening cysteine and the closing phenylalanine or tryptophan. Each record gives: D gene, J gene, V gene, clone size, CDR3 protein, CDR3 DNA. The D gene is left open where the match is weak. Clone sizes are given selectively: once, few, many, or a class where the clone is expanded.

TRBD2	TRBJ2-3	TRBV7-2	.	CASSRSGLAGGADTQYF	TGTGCCAGCAGCCGTTCTGGACTAGCGGGGGGTGCAGATACGCAGTATTTT
.	TRBJ2-2	TRBV15	few	CATSVGQANTGELFF	TGTGCCACCAGCGTTGGACAAGCGAACACCGGGGAGCTGTTTTTT
TRBD1	TRBJ1-2	TRBV6-5	.	CASSYQGTGVLGYTF	TGTGCCAGCAGTTACCAAGGGACAGGGGTTTTGGGCTACACCTTC
TRBD1	TRBJ2-7	TRBV6-6	.	CASSYQGTGQYF	TGTGCCAGCAGTTACCAGGGGACAGGGCAGTACTTC
.	TRBJ1-1	TRBV9	.	CASSLRRNTEAFF	TGTGCCAGCAGCCTGAGGAGGAACACTGAAGCTTTCTTT
TRBD1	TRBJ1-4	TRBV5-1	.	CASSRQGPDNEKLFF	TGCGCCAGCAGCCGACAGGGGCCCGATAATGAAAAACTGTTTTTT
.	TRBJ1-6	TRBV9	.	CASSASGDSYNSPLHF	TGTGCCAGCAGCGCCTCAGGGGACTCCTATAATTCACCCCTCCACTTT
.	TRBJ2-5	TRBV5-4	.	CASRKGVQETQYF	TGTGCCAGCCGGAAGGGTGTACAAGAGACCCAGTACTTC
TRBD2	TRBJ2-5	TRBV4-1	.	CASSPGTSTGGETQYF	TGCGCCAGCAGCCCTGGGACTAGCACGGGAGGGGAGACCCAGTACTTC
.	TRBJ2-7	TRBV7-4	.	CASSLETRKAVLYEQYF	TGTGCCAGCAGCCTAGAAACCCGCAAGGCGGTCCTCTACGAGCAGTACTTC
.	TRBJ2-7	TRBV5-5	.	CASSFPGTRLYEQYF	TGTGCCAGCAGCTTCCCCGGGACTCGCCTCTACGAGCAGTACTTC
TRBD2	TRBJ2-7	TRBV19	.	CASSLREGPPYEQYF	TGTGCCAGTAGCCTTAGGGAGGGGCCCCCCTACGAGCAGTACTTC
.	TRBJ2-1	TRBV5-1	.	CASSPQPQSSYNEQFF	TGCGCCAGCAGCCCCCAGCCCCAGAGCTCCTACAATGAGCAGTTCTTC
TRBD1	TRBJ2-1	TRBV18	few	CASSPQGPSGTGGYNEQFF	TGTGCCAGCTCACCACAAGGCCCATCCGGGACAGGGGGCTACAATGAGCAGTTCTTC
.	TRBJ2-3	TRBV20-1	few	CSARTVDTQYF	TGCAGTGCTAGGACAGTCGATACGCAGTATTTT
.	TRBJ2-1	TRBV7-2	.	CASSLAGFNEQFF	TGTGCCAGCAGCTTAGCGGGCTTCAATGAGCAGTTCTTC
.	TRBJ2-3	TRBV5-4	.	CASSLDLGTQYF	TGTGCCAGCAGCTTGGATCTCGGTACGCAGTATTTT
.	TRBJ2-3	TRBV6-6	.	CASSNPDTQYF	TGTGCCAGCAGTAATCCAGATACGCAGTATTTT
TRBD2	TRBJ2-7	TRBV7-2	.	CASSPAGDLFYEQYF	TGTGCCAGCAGCCCAGCGGGGGACCTTTTCTACGAGCAGTACTTC
.	TRBJ1-2	TRBV29-1	.	CSVAGGREGNYGYTF	TGCAGCGTTGCTGGTGGCAGAGAGGGAAACTATGGCTACACCTTC
.	TRBJ1-1	TRBV7-9	.	CASTGMGNTEAFF	TGTGCCAGCACGGGGATGGGTAACACTGAAGCTTTCTTT
.	TRBJ1-5	TRBV6-1	.	CASGDDQPQHF	TGTGCCAGCGGGGATGATCAGCCCCAGCATTTT